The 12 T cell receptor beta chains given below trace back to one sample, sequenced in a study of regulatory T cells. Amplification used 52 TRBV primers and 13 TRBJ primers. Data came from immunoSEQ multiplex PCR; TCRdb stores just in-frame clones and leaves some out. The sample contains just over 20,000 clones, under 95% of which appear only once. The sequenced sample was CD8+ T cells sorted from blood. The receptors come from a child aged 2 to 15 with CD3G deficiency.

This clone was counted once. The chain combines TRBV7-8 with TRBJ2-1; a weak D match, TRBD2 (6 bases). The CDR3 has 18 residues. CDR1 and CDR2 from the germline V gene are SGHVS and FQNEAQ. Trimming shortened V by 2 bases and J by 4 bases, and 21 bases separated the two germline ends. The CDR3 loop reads CASSLWPEAGRGYNEQFF. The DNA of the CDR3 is TGTGCCAGCAGCTTATGGCCTGAGGCGGGAAGAGGGTACAATGAGCAGTTCTTC.

The CDR3 sequence: CAIRQNTGELFF. In DNA, the CDR3 is TGTGCCATCAGACAGAACACCGGGGAGCTGTTTTTT. The chain links TRBV10-3 to TRBJ2-2; D call uncertain. The CDR3 totals 12 residues. Trimming stripped 6 bases from V and 1 base from J, with 3 bases between. Germline assignment: CDR1 ENHRY and CDR2 SYGVKD.

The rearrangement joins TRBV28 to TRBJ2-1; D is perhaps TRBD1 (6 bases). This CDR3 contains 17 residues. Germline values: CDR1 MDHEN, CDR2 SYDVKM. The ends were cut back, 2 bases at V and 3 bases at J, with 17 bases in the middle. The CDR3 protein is CASSLAAGVIFYNEQFF. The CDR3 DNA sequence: TGTGCCAGCAGTTTAGCGGCAGGGGTGATTTTCTACAATGAGCAGTTCTTC. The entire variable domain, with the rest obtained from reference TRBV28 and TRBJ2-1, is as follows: DVKVTQSSRYLVKRTGEKVFLECVQDMDHENMFWYRQDPGLGLRLIYFSYDVKMKEKGDIPEGYSVSREKKERFSLILESASTNQTSMYLCASSLAAGVIFYNEQFFGPGTRLTVL.

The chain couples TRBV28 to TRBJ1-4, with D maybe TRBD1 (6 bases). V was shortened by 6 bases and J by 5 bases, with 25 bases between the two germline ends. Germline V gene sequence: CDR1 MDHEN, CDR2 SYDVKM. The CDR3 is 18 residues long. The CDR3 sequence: CASSQFPFRDTLNEKLFF. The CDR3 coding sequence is TGTGCCAGCAGCCAGTTTCCCTTCCGGGACACCCTAAATGAAAAACTGTTTTTT.

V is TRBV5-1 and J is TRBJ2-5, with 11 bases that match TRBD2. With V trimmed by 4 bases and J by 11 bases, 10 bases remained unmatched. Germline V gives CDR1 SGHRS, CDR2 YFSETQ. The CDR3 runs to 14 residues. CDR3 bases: TGCGCCAGCAGCCCGGGGGGACTAGCGGAAGAGCAGTACTTC. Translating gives CASSPGGLAEEQYF.

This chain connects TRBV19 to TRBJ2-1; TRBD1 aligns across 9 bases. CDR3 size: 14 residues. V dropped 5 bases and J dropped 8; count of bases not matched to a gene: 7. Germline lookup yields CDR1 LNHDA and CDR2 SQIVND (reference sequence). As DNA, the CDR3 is TGTGCCAGTAGTGCCGGGACAGGGTTCCATGAGCAGTTCTTC. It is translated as CASSAGTGFHEQFF. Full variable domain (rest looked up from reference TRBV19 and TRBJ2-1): DGGITQSPKYLFRKEGQNVTLSCEQNLNHDAMYWYRQDPGQGLRLIYYSQIVNDFQKGDIAEGYSVSREKKESFPLTVTSAQKNPTAFYLCASSAGTGFHEQFFGPGTRLTVL.

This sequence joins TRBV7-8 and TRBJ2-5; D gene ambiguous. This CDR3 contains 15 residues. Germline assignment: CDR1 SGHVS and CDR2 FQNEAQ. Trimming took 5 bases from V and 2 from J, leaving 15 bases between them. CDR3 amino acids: CASSQSTSLQETQYF. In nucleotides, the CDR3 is TGTGCCAGCAGCCAATCTACCTCCTTGCAAGAGACCCAGTACTTC.

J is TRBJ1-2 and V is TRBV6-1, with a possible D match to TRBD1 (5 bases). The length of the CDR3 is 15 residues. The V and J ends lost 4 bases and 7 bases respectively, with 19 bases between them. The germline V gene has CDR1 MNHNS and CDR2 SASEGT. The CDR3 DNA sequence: TGTGCCAGCAGTGCAATTCCATCAGGGAATGGTGGCTACACCTTC. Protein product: CASSAIPSGNGGYTF.

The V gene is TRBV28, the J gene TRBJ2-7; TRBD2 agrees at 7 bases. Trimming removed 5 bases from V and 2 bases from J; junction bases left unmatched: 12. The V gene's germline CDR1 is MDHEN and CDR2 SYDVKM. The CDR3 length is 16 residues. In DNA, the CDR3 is TGTGCCAGCAGTCAATCTAGCGGAGGAAATCCCTACGAGCAGTACTTC. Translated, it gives CASSQSSGGNPYEQYF.

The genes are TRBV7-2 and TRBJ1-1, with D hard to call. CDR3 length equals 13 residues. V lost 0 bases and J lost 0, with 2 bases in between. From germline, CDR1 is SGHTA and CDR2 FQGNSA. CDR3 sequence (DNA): TGTGCCAGCAGCTTAGCCATGAACACTGAAGCTTTCTTT. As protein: CASSLAMNTEAFF.

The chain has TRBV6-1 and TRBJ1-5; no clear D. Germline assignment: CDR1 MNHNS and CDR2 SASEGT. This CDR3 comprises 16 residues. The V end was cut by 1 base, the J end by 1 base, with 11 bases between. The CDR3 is CASSEGVGWSNQPQHF. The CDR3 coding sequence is TGTGCCAGCAGTGAAGGTGTGGGTTGGAGCAATCAGCCCCAGCATTTT.

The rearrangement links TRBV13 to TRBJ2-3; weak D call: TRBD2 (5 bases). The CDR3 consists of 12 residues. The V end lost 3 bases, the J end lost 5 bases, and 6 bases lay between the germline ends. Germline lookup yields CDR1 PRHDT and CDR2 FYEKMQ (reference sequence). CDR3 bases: TGTGCCAGCAGCTTCCGGGGAGATACGCAGTATTTT. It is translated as CASSFRGDTQYF.